One sample yielded the 15 T cell receptor beta chains listed below, sequenced in a study of blood T cell repertoires in COVID-19. Profiling relied on immunoSEQ multiplex PCR, and the TCRdb table lists in-frame clones only, not all of them. Of approximately 200,000 clones in the sample, 87% are singletons; the top ten hold about 9.4%. Sequencing was done on a sample of PBMCs or T cells enriched from blood (not recorded which). The receptors derive from a man between 18 and 29 years old with acute COVID-19.

This clone was seen only once. The J gene is TRBJ2-7, the V gene TRBV14; D is perhaps TRBD1 (6 bases). This CDR3 is 16 amino acids long. With 0 bases removed from V and 0 bases from J, the gap between germline ends came to 12 bases. Germline-derived CDR1 and CDR2 are SGHDN and FVKESK. CDR3 in DNA: TGTGCCAGCAGCCAAGAAACCGGGACACCCTCCTACGAGCAGTACTTC. Translation: CASSQETGTPSYEQYF.

The V and J genes are TRBV4-1 and TRBJ2-7; tentatively, D is TRBD2 (6 bases). The CDR3 sequence is 13 residues long. From germline, CDR1 is MGHRA and CDR2 YSYEKL. The V and J ends lost 0 bases and 12 bases respectively, with 15 bases between them. The CDR3 loop reads CASSQDPSAGMYF. CDR3 coding DNA: TGCGCCAGCAGCCAAGATCCATCTGCGGGAATGTACTTC.

The genes are TRBV23-1 and TRBJ1-4, with 8 bases aligning to TRBD1. TRBV23-1 is annotated as an ORF whose role is uncertain. The CDR3 sequence is 15 residues long. V shed 3 bases, J shed 6 bases, and the junction held 6 bases outside the gene matches. This CDR3 is CASSHADRVHEKLFF. CDR3 DNA: TGCGCCAGCAGTCACGCGGACAGGGTTCATGAAAAACTGTTTTTT.

V usage is TRBV4-2 and J usage is TRBJ2-2; D might be TRBD2 (5 bases). In germline, CDR1 is LGHNA, CDR2 YNFKEQ. Trimming removed 1 base at V and 1 base at J, with 16 bases between. This CDR3 comprises 18 residues. This CDR3 reads CASSQGGLGSENTGELFF. CDR3 bases: TGTGCCAGCAGCCAAGGAGGACTGGGTAGCGAGAACACCGGGGAGCTGTTTTTT.

This chain joins TRBV6-5 and TRBJ1-1, with a tentative D call TRBD1 (5 bases). Deletions cut 6 bases from V and 3 bases from J, with 14 bases between. This CDR3 spans 14 amino acids. Germline CDR1 is MNHEY and CDR2 is SVGAGI. Here the CDR3 reads CASRVSAGDTEAFF. CDR3 in DNA: TGTGCCAGCAGGGTTTCAGCGGGGGACACTGAAGCTTTCTTT.

The chain uses TRBV18 and TRBJ1-2, with D unresolved. V lost 2 bases and J lost 5, with 21 bases in between. Germline values: CDR1 KGHSH, CDR2 LQKENI. The CDR3 runs 17 residues. The CDR3 coding sequence is TGTGCCAGCTCACCATCTGGATTCCGGGGTGAAGGGTATGGCTACACCTTC. Translated: CASSPSGFRGEGYGYTF.

This clone is a singleton in its sample. The chain has TRBV19 and TRBJ2-5; 10 bases are a match to TRBD2. There are 15 residues in the CDR3. The V and J ends lost 7 bases and 3 bases, in that order; junction bases with no gene match: 8. CDR1 is LNHDA, CDR2 SQIVND, per germline (reference sequence). Here the CDR3 reads CASKSGLAGEETQYF. In DNA, the CDR3 is TGTGCCAGTAAATCAGGGCTAGCGGGAGAAGAGACCCAGTACTTC. Complete variable domain (other parts from reference TRBV19 and TRBJ2-5): DGGITQSPKYLFRKEGQNVTLSCEQNLNHDAMYWYRQDPGQGLRLIYYSQIVNDFQKGDIAEGYSVSREKKESFPLTVTSAQKNPTAFYLCASKSGLAGEETQYFGPGTRLLVL.

The rearrangement links TRBV7-9 to TRBJ1-1; 9 nucleotides agree with TRBD1. This CDR3 contains 16 residues. After removal of 0 bases from V and 2 bases from J, the junction contained 4 bases not matched to a gene. Germline CDR1 and CDR2: SEHNR and FQNEAQ (reference sequence). The CDR3 sequence is CASSLAPGQGNTEAFF. As DNA, the CDR3 is TGTGCCAGCAGCTTAGCGCCGGGACAGGGTAACACTGAAGCTTTCTTT.

This clone has a single count. This rearrangement joins TRBV28 to TRBJ2-5; maybe TRBD2 (6 bases). The CDR3 length is 14 residues. From germline, CDR1 is MDHEN and CDR2 SYDVKM. Deletions cut 5 bases from V and 4 bases from J, with 14 bases between. The CDR3 region is CASSPNAGLETQYF. The CDR3, as DNA: TGTGCCAGCAGTCCCAACGCGGGACTAGAGACCCAGTACTTC.

The rearrangement uses TRBV7-9 and TRBJ1-4, with 10 positions matching TRBD1. The CDR3 loop spans 16 amino acids. The germline V gene has CDR1 SEHNR and CDR2 FQNEAQ (reference sequence). With V trimmed by 5 bases and J by 6 bases, 9 bases remained unmatched. The CDR3 reads CASSGDRGRRYEKLFF. The CDR3 nucleotides read TGTGCCAGCAGCGGAGACAGGGGGCGTCGATATGAAAAACTGTTTTTT. Full variable domain (remainder filled in from reference TRBV7-9 and TRBJ1-4): DTGVSQNPRHKITKRGQNVTFRCDPISEHNRLYWYRQTLGQGPEFLTYFQNEAQLEKSRLLSDRFSAERPKGSFSTLEIQRTEQGDSAMYLCASSGDRGRRYEKLFFGSGTQLSVL.

The chain carries TRBV7-9 and TRBJ2-1; D ambiguous. Germline V CDR1 and CDR2: SEHNR, FQNEAQ (reference sequence). V was pared by 1 base and J by 4 bases, with 11 bases between. The CDR3 has 15 amino acids. CDR3 loop: CASSLGPVPYNEQFF. CDR3 nucleotide sequence: TGTGCCAGCAGCTTAGGCCCGGTCCCGTACAATGAGCAGTTCTTC.

The chain couples TRBV11-2 to TRBJ2-7, with 12 bases aligning to TRBD1. Germline CDR1 SGHAT, CDR2 FQNNGV. There are 17 residues in the CDR3. Trimming removed 0 bases from V and 4 bases from J; junction bases left unmatched: 7. CDR3 in amino acids: CASSLDLGDRGLYEQYF. The DNA for the CDR3 is TGTGCCAGCAGCTTAGATCTGGGGGACAGGGGGCTTTACGAGCAGTACTTC.

The gene calls are TRBV19 and TRBJ1-2; D remains ambiguous. CDR3 length equals 14 residues. V was pared by 7 bases and J by 3 bases, with 15 bases between. From germline, CDR1 is LNHDA and CDR2 SQIVND (reference sequence). The DNA for the CDR3 is TGTGCCAGTAAAGCGGAGGTTGCGGACTATGGCTACACCTTC. Residues: CASKAEVADYGYTF.

The chain couples TRBV5-1 to TRBJ2-2; weak D call: TRBD1 (6 bases). V lost 3 bases, J lost 2 bases, and 23 bases lay in between. The CDR3 covers 19 residues. Germline V lookup: CDR1 SGHRS, CDR2 YFSETQ. The CDR3 sequence: CASSSPKGDTSPNTGELFF. The CDR3 bases are TGCGCCAGCAGCTCCCCTAAAGGGGACACCAGCCCTAACACCGGGGAGCTGTTTTTT.

This clone has a single count. The rearrangement links TRBV6-5 to TRBJ2-3, with D perhaps TRBD2 (6 bases). CDR3 length equals 12 residues. V shed 8 bases and J shed 2 bases, with 8 bases lying between them. CDR1 is MNHEY, CDR2 SVGAGI, per germline. The CDR3 is CASGGTTDTQYF. In DNA, the CDR3 is TGTGCCAGCGGGGGGACCACAGATACGCAGTATTTT.